The clone carrying this T cell receptor (beta chain) has only a few counts. Data came from immunoSEQ multiplex PCR; TCRdb stores just in-frame clones and leaves some out. This sample has about 180,000 clones, with nearly 90% found just once. Trimming shortened V by 1 base and J by 2 bases, and 6 bases separated the two germline ends. Germline lookup yields CDR1 MGHRA and CDR2 YSYEKL. CDR3 size: 14 residues. These data belong to a study of control samples from healthy donors and cancer patients. The receptor's source is a woman between 45 and 60 years old in good health. J is TRBJ2-1 and V is TRBV4-1, with D unclear. Sample: blood. The CDR3 sequence: CASSQVTAYNEQFF. The CDR3 bases are TGCGCCAGCAGCCAAGTTACAGCCTACAATGAGCAGTTCTTC.